The rows below give T cell receptor beta chains drawn from one sample of a study of T cell repertoires in cytomegalovirus infection. Their cognate antigens are unknown. Each CDR3 protein gets one entry after TCRdb re-called the reads with MiXCR. Of 900,000 to 950,000 distinct CDR3 sequences listed, approximately 32% are singletons. Source: cultured CD8+ T cells from PBMCs, taken from culture after CMV antigen stimulation. These receptors came from a human donor in good health (CMV status not recorded). Some clones in this sample may be carry-over from other donors' samples. The CDR3 runs from the conserved cysteine through the conserved F or W. The D gene is left open where the match is weak. A clone size is listed for some rows: how often the clone was seen (once, few, many), or a class if it is expanded.

- | TRBJ2-4 | - | TRBV7-4 | CASSPQSLGEVRNIQYF | TGTGCCAGCAGCCCTCAATCCCTAGGTGAAGTTAGAAACATTCAGTACTTC
- | TRBJ1-2 | - | TRBV7-2 | CASTFSGGYTF | TGTGCCAGCACCTTCTCGGGGGGCTACACCTTC
many | TRBJ2-1 | - | TRBV7-2 | CASSLDSRAHPIGGNEQFF | TGTGCCAGCAGCTTAGACTCCCGGGCCCACCCAATCGGGGGCAATGAGCAGTTCTTC
few | TRBJ2-1 | - | TRBV7-6 | CASSALVISSYNEQFF | TGTGCCAGCAGCGCGCTAGTAATTAGCTCCTACAATGAGCAGTTCTTC
- | TRBJ2-2 | TRBD2 | TRBV4-3 | CASSRGGGRTGELFF | TGCGCCAGCAGCCGCGGGGGGGGTCGGACCGGGGAGCTGTTTTTT
many | TRBJ1-2 | - | TRBV7-2 | CASSYPYGYTF | TGTGCCAGCAGCTACCCATATGGCTACACCTTC
- | TRBJ2-2 | TRBD1 | TRBV6-2/TRBV6-3 | CASSYPGQGARYGELFF | TGTGCCAGCAGTTACCCCGGACAGGGGGCGCGTTACGGGGAGCTGTTTTTT
many | TRBJ2-1 | - | TRBV12-3/TRBV12-4 | CASSLARTGFRYEQFF | TGTGCCAGCAGTTTAGCAAGAACAGGGTTTCGTTATGAGCAGTTCTTC
few | TRBJ2-3 | TRBD1 | TRBV6-6 | CASWTGTGTRDTQYF | TGTGCCAGTTGGACCGGGACAGGGACTCGAGATACGCAGTATTTT
- | TRBJ2-7 | - | TRBV15 | CATSEIRTYEQYF | TGTGCCACCAGCGAGATTAGGACCTACGAGCAGTACTTC
few | TRBJ2-2 | - | TRBV12-3/TRBV12-4 | CASTWRPDLKAGELFF | TGTGCCAGCACCTGGCGTCCGGATCTTAAAGCCGGGGAGCTGTTTTTT
- | TRBJ1-5 | - | TRBV7-9 | CASSLSGHPYQPQHF | TGTGCCAGCAGCTTAAGCGGACACCCCTATCAGCCCCAGCATTTT
few | TRBJ1-2 | - | TRBV28 | CASSTRNLDAKGPNYGYTF | TGTGCCAGCAGTACCCGAAACCTGGACGCAAAGGGCCCTAACTATGGCTACACCTTC
many | TRBJ2-6 | TRBD2 | TRBV7-9 | CASSLPTSGGAGGANVLTF | TGTGCCAGCAGCTTACCGACTAGCGGGGGGGCGGGTGGGGCCAACGTCCTGACTTTC
- | TRBJ2-2 | - | TRBV15 | CATSRDGGNTGELFF | TGTGCCACCAGCAGAGATGGGGGAAACACCGGGGAGCTGTTTTTT
few | TRBJ1-2 | TRBD1 | TRBV6-5 | CASSYSLQGPSNYGYTF | TGTGCCAGCAGTTACAGTCTACAGGGGCCTTCTAACTATGGCTACACCTTC
- | TRBJ2-6 | - | TRBV6-5 | CASSRQGPQSIGANVLTF | TGTGCCAGCAGCAGGCAGGGACCTCAGAGTATTGGGGCCAACGTCCTGACTTTC
many | TRBJ2-5 | TRBD1 | TRBV6-6 | CASSYSIPWDSQETQYF | TGTGCCAGCAGTTACTCGATTCCCTGGGACAGCCAAGAGACCCAGTACTTC
- | TRBJ2-1 | TRBD1 | TRBV12-3/TRBV12-4 | CASSFPRQGALDEQFF | TGTGCCAGCAGCTTCCCGAGACAGGGGGCCCTAGATGAGCAGTTCTTC
few | TRBJ2-1 | - | TRBV4-1 | CASSQGKSVSSYNEQFF | TGCGCCAGCAGCCAAGGAAAGTCAGTTAGCTCCTACAATGAGCAGTTCTTC
- | TRBJ2-1 | - | TRBV10-2 | CASSEQLYNEQFF | TGCGCCAGCAGTGAGCAACTATACAATGAGCAGTTCTTC
few | TRBJ2-7 | TRBD1 | TRBV5-6 | CASSFGTVDYEQYF | TGTGCCAGCAGCTTTGGGACAGTCGACTACGAGCAGTACTTC
- | TRBJ1-5 | - | TRBV6-1 | CASSPAQGHQTQHF | TGTGCCAGCAGTCCCGCACAGGGCCATCAGACCCAGCATTTT
many | TRBJ1-1 | - | TRBV7-8 | CASSLGQKAFF | TGTGCCAGCAGTTTAGGGCAGAAAGCTTTCTTT
few | TRBJ2-1 | TRBD2 | TRBV12-3/TRBV12-4 | CASSSGTSGARGDNEQFF | TGTGCCAGCAGTTCCGGGACTAGCGGGGCACGGGGAGACAATGAGCAGTTCTTC
- | TRBJ2-5 | - | TRBV7-9 | CASSPGRKKYF | TGTGCCAGCAGCCCAGGACGGAAGAAGTACTTC
- | TRBJ2-2 | - | TRBV7-9 | CASSREPNTGELFF | TGTGCCAGCAGCCGGGAGCCGAACACCGGGGAGCTGTTTTTT
- | TRBJ2-1 | - | TRBV12-3/TRBV12-4 | CASSSTADNEQFF | TGTGCCAGCAGTTCGACAGCCGACAATGAGCAGTTCTTC
many | TRBJ1-2 | - | TRBV6-1 | CASSFATDGDYGYTF | TGTGCCAGCAGTTTTGCTACCGACGGTGACTATGGCTACACCTTC
once | TRBJ2-3 | - | TRBV10-3 | CAISGGDASRSTDTQYF | TGTGCCATCAGTGGGGGGGACGCCTCGAGGAGCACAGATACGCAGTATTTT
few | TRBJ2-2 | - | TRBV6-1 | CASVPVWGRGELFF | TGTGCCAGCGTTCCTGTATGGGGTCGTGGGGAGCTGTTTTTT
- | TRBJ2-5 | - | TRBV12-3/TRBV12-4 | CASSRSWPQIAQETQYF | TGTGCCAGCAGTCGGTCGTGGCCTCAGATAGCCCAAGAGACCCAGTACTTC
- | TRBJ2-5 | TRBD2 | TRBV11-3 | CASSFAGDQETQYF | TGTGCCAGCAGCTTTGCGGGGGACCAAGAGACCCAGTACTTC
- | TRBJ2-2 | TRBD1 | TRBV27 | CASSGQGANTGELFF | TGTGCCAGCAGCGGACAGGGCGCGAACACCGGGGAGCTGTTTTTT
few | TRBJ1-1 | - | TRBV12-3/TRBV12-4 | CASSFSPYPTAPVMNTEAFF | TGTGCCAGCAGTTTCTCCCCGTACCCTACAGCCCCTGTTATGAACACTGAAGCTTTCTTT
few | TRBJ1-5 | - | TRBV20-1 | CSARDSFYSNQPQHF | TGCAGTGCTAGGGACAGCTTCTATAGCAATCAGCCCCAGCATTTT
many | TRBJ2-5 | - | TRBV7-2 | CASSSLRTQYF | TGTGCCAGCAGCTCCCTCCGGACCCAGTACTTC
- | TRBJ2-1 | TRBD2 | TRBV5-1 | CASSRGSAGDEQFF | TGCGCCAGCAGCCGGGGGTCAGCGGGGGATGAGCAGTTCTTC
few | TRBJ2-7 | TRBD1 | TRBV4-1 | CASSQAWGGTGVREQYF | TGCGCCAGCAGCCAGGCATGGGGAGGGACAGGGGTTCGCGAGCAGTACTTC
- | TRBJ2-5 | - | TRBV6-1 | CASSARVQETQYF | TGTGCCAGCAGTGCCCGCGTACAAGAGACCCAGTACTTC
few | TRBJ1-2 | TRBD1 | TRBV19 | CASSAPGQGNYGYTF | TGTGCCAGTAGTGCACCGGGACAGGGAAACTATGGCTACACCTTC
few | TRBJ2-1 | TRBD2 | TRBV29-1 | CSVEGVRLAGGGSYNEQFF | TGCAGCGTTGAGGGGGTCCGACTAGCGGGGGGTGGCTCCTACAATGAGCAGTTCTTC
- | TRBJ1-2 | - | TRBV29-1 | CSVEFGGLGGYTF | TGCAGCGTTGAATTTGGGGGACTTGGTGGCTACACCTTC